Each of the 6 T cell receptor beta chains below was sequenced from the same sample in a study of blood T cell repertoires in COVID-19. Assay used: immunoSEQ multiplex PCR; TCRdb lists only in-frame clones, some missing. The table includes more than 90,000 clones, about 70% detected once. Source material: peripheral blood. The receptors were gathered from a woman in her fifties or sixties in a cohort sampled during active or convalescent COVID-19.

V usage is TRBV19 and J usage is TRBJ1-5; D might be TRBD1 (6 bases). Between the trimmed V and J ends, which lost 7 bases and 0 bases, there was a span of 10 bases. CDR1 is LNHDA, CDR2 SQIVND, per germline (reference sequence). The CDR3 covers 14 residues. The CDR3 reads CASTTGYSNQPQHF. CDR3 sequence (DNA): TGTGCCAGTACCACAGGGTATAGCAATCAGCCCCAGCATTTT. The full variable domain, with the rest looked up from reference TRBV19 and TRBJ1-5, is DGGITQSPKYLFRKEGQNVTLSCEQNLNHDAMYWYRQDPGQGLRLIYYSQIVNDFQKGDIAEGYSVSREKKESFPLTVTSAQKNPTAFYLCASTTGYSNQPQHFGDGTRLSIL.

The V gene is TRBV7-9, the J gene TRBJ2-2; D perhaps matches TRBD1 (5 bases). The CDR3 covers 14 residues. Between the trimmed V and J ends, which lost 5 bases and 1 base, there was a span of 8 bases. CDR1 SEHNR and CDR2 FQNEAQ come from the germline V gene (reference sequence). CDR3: CASSLDRNTGELFF. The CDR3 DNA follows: TGTGCCAGCAGCCTAGACAGGAACACCGGGGAGCTGTTTTTT. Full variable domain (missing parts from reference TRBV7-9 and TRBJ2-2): DTGVSQNPRHKITKRGQNVTFRCDPISEHNRLYWYRQTLGQGPEFLTYFQNEAQLEKSRLLSDRFSAERPKGSFSTLEIQRTEQGDSAMYLCASSLDRNTGELFFGEGSRLTVL.

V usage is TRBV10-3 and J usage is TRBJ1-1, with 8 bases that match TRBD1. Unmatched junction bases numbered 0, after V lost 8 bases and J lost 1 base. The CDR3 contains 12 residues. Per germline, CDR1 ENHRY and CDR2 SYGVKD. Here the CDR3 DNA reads TGTGCCATCGGGACAGGGAACACTGAAGCTTTCTTT. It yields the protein CAIGTGNTEAFF.

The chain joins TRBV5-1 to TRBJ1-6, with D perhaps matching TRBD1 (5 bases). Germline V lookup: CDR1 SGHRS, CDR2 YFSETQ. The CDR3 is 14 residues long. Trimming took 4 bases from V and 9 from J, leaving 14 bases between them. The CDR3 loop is CASSPGLEGSPLHF. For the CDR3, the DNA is TGCGCCAGCAGCCCGGGACTAGAGGGTTCACCCCTCCACTTT.

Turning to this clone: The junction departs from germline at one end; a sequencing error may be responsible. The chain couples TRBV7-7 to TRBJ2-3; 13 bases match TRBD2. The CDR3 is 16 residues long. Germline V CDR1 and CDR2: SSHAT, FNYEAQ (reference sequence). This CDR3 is CASSLGTSGGTDTQYF. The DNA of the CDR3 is TGTGCTAGCAGCCTCGGGACTAGCGGGGGCACAGATACGCAGTATTTT.

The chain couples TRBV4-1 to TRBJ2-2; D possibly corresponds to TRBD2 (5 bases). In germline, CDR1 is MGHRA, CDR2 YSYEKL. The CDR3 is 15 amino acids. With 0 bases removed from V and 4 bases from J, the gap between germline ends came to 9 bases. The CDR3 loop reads CASSQERGSTGELFF. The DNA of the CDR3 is TGCGCCAGCAGCCAAGAACGGGGTAGCACCGGGGAGCTGTTTTTT.